These 27 T cell receptor beta chains originate from one sample sequenced in a study of identical twins. TCRdb re-called the 5' RACE reads through MiXCR, storing one row per CDR3 protein. The sample consists of about 530,000 distinct CDR3 sequences, about 22% of them appearing once. Separately, the same data were catalogued under a study of yellow fever vaccine responses in identical twins.

Material for sequencing was CD4+ T cells sorted from blood. The receptor source for this set is a woman in her late teens or twenties in good health.

V gene TRBV24-1 combines with J gene TRBJ2-5; tentative D call: TRBD1 (6 bases). V lost 7 bases to trimming and J lost 1 base, with 9 bases between them. The CDR3 runs to 13 residues. Per germline, CDR1 KGHDR and CDR2 SFDVKD. For the CDR3, the DNA is TGTGCCACCAGGAGGGGGTTCCAAGAGACCCAGTACTTC. It is translated as CATRRGFQETQYF.

This clonotype occurred a few times. The V and J genes are TRBV12-3 or TRBV12-4 and TRBJ2-1; 11 bases line up with TRBD1. V shed 1 base and J 9 bases; nucleotides not matched to a gene: 11. This CDR3 comprises 17 residues. The CDR3 here is CASSLEVGTGGRSEQFF. DNA of the CDR3: TGTGCCAGCAGTTTAGAGGTTGGGACAGGGGGACGAAGTGAGCAGTTCTTC.

This clonotype was seen only a few times. The chain links TRBV7-9 to TRBJ2-2; the match to TRBD2 covers 8 bases. The CDR3 has 15 residues. V was clipped by 4 bases and J by 4 bases; unmatched bases: 5. The germline V gene has CDR1 SEHNR and CDR2 FQNEAQ (reference sequence). DNA for the CDR3: TGTGCCAGCAGCTGGACTAGCTCCAGCACCGGGGAGCTGTTTTTT. Translated: CASSWTSSSTGELFF.

This clonotype has a handful of counts. The V call is TRBV20-1, the J call TRBJ2-7, with a possible D match to TRBD1 (6 bases). This CDR3 has 13 amino acids. The V gene lost 5 bases and the J gene lost 0 bases, with 11 bases spanning the gap. From germline, CDR1 is DFQATT and CDR2 SNEGSKA (reference sequence). DNA of the CDR3: TGCAGTGCTGGGAAGGACAGCTCCTACGAGCAGTACGTC. Translated: CSAGKDSSYEQYV.

This clonotype came up a few times. This rearrangement joins TRBV7-8 to TRBJ2-6; tentative D call: TRBD2 (5 bases). The CDR3 spans 15 residues. The germline V gene has CDR1 SGHVS and CDR2 FQNEAQ. Trimming removed 5 bases at V and 4 bases at J, with 12 bases between. The CDR3 region is CASSGGLVGANVLTF. Here the CDR3 DNA reads TGTGCCAGCAGCGGCGGACTTGTGGGGGCCAACGTCCTGACTTTC.

The CDR3, as DNA: TGCAGTGCTAGATTAGGGGCCTATGAGCAGTTCTTC. Translation gives CSARLGAYEQFF. The chain links TRBV20-1 to TRBJ2-1; weak D call: TRBD1 (5 bases). Trimming took off 2 bases at V and 8 bases at J, with 10 bases between the two ends. The CDR3 has 12 residues. CDR1 DFQATT and CDR2 SNEGSKA come from the germline V gene (reference sequence).

In this sample, this clonotype turned up a few times. The chain joins TRBV6-1 to TRBJ2-2; TRBD2 matches at 7 bases. Germline values: CDR1 MNHNS, CDR2 SASEGT. V shed 5 bases and J 0 bases; nucleotides not matched to a gene: 3. The CDR3 totals 15 residues. The CDR3: CASSRGGANTGELFF. The CDR3 DNA is TGTGCCAGCAGTCGCGGGGGAGCGAACACCGGGGAGCTGTTTTTT.

The genes are TRBV5-1 and TRBJ1-2, with 9 positions matching TRBD1. V trimming: 5 bases; J trimming: 4 bases; junction bases outside the gene matches: 12. CDR1 and CDR2 (germline): SGHRS, YFSETQ. This CDR3 has 16 amino acids. The CDR3 sequence: CASRLTGGAGTYGYTF. The CDR3 region has the DNA TGCGCCAGCAGACTCACAGGGGGCGCAGGAACCTATGGCTACACCTTC.

This chain uses TRBV2 with TRBJ2-3, with TRBD2 identical over 7 bases. In germline, CDR1 is SNHLY, CDR2 FYNNEI. This CDR3 spans 16 amino acids. V lost 1 base and J lost 4; bases outside the gene matches: 8. CDR3: CASSEVSSGHPDTQYF. The CDR3 DNA reads as TGTGCCAGCAGTGAAGTGTCTAGCGGACATCCAGATACGCAGTATTTT. Filled out from reference TRBV2 and TRBJ2-3, the complete variable domain reads EPEVTQTPSHQVTQMGQEVILRCVPISNHLYFYWYRQILGQKVEFLVSFYNNEISEKSEIFDDQFSVERPDGSNFTLKIRSTKLEDSAMYFCASSEVSSGHPDTQYFGPGTRLTVL.

V usage is TRBV18 and J usage is TRBJ2-7; D is ambiguous. With 6 bases removed from V and 5 bases from J, the gap between germline ends came to 14 bases. This CDR3 is built from 13 residues. Looked up from germline, CDR1 is KGHSH and CDR2 is LQKENI. The CDR3 coding sequence is TGTGCCAGCTCCCCCGACCCCGCCAACGAGCAGTACTTC. This translates into CASSPDPANEQYF.

The J gene is TRBJ2-7, the V gene TRBV5-1; either TRBD1 or TRBD2 may fit D (5 bases each). CDR3 length: 14 residues. The germline CDR1 and CDR2 sequences are SGHRS and YFSETQ. Deletions cut 3 bases from V and 0 bases from J, with 10 bases between. Here the CDR3 reads CASSYRGVSYEQYF. Here the CDR3 DNA reads TGCGCCAGCAGCTATCGAGGGGTCTCCTACGAGCAGTACTTC.

The V and J genes are TRBV7-3 and TRBJ2-1; D possibly corresponds to TRBD2 (5 bases). Germline V gene data show CDR1 as SGHTA and CDR2 as FQGTGA. The length of the CDR3 is 13 residues. V was cut by 6 bases and J by 8 bases, with 14 bases left in between. CDR3 protein: CASSWTYRDEQFF. CDR3 in DNA: TGTGCCAGCAGTTGGACTTACCGGGATGAGCAGTTCTTC.

This clonotype was observed a single time. The rearrangement links TRBV20-1 to TRBJ2-3; TRBD2 aligns across 13 bases. The V segment lost 1 base and the J segment 4 bases; nucleotides outside the gene matches: 5. Germline V CDR1 and CDR2: DFQATT, SNEGSKA (reference sequence). This CDR3 has 16 residues. DNA of the CDR3: TGCAGTGCTAGAGGGTGGACTAGCGGGAGATCAGATACGCAGTATTTT. It specifies CSARGWTSGRSDTQYF.

A few counts support this clonotype. This chain's CDR3 is CATQIGRGTDTQYF. The DNA for the CDR3 is TGTGCCACCCAGATCGGGAGGGGGACAGATACGCAGTATTTT. The chain links TRBV12-3 or TRBV12-4 to TRBJ2-3; TRBD2 matches at 8 bases. With V trimmed by 10 bases and J by 3 bases, 9 bases remained unmatched. The CDR3 is made up of 14 amino acids.

This clonotype has only a few counts. This chain links TRBV10-3 with TRBJ1-4; a weak D match, TRBD1 (5 bases). CDR3 length equals 15 residues. CDR1 ENHRY and CDR2 SYGVKD come from the germline V gene. Deletions cut 0 bases from V and 8 bases from J, with 13 bases between. CDR3 sequence (DNA): TGTGCCATCAGTGAGTCCGGGGGAGGCAACGAAAAACTGTTTTTT. Translating gives CAISESGGGNEKLFF.

This clonotype showed up just a few times. The CDR3 reads CAISPTGNEQFF. In DNA form, the CDR3 reads TGTGCCATCAGCCCCACGGGGAATGAGCAGTTCTTC. V usage is TRBV10-3 and J usage is TRBJ2-1; maybe TRBD2 (5 bases). V was clipped by 6 bases and J by 7 bases, with 10 bases between them. CDR3 length: 12 amino acids. Germline CDR1 ENHRY, CDR2 SYGVKD.

This clonotype occurred a few times. An end of the junction differs from the germline gene, which may be a read error. J is TRBJ2-2 and V is TRBV12-3 or TRBV12-4; maybe TRBD2 (6 bases). This CDR3 comprises 14 residues. CDR3 amino acids: CAGSPIQGGGELFF. The DNA of the CDR3 is TGTGCCGGCAGTCCAATTCAGGGAGGAGGGGAGCTGTTTTTT.

This chain joins TRBV12-3 or TRBV12-4 and TRBJ2-3; D possibly corresponds to TRBD1 (6 bases). This CDR3 is 15 amino acids long. V lost 6 bases to trimming and J lost 2 bases, with 15 bases between them. The CDR3 nucleotides are TGTGCCAGCAGCGTTGGGCAGGGACACACAGATACGCAGTATTTT. Its protein is CASSVGQGHTDTQYF.

This clonotype turned up a few times. The J gene is TRBJ2-1, the V gene TRBV7-2; the D gene is possibly TRBD2 (6 bases). Trimming pared 7 bases from V and 7 bases from J, leaving 20 bases between. Germline V gives CDR1 SGHTA, CDR2 FQGNSA. This CDR3 has 15 residues. The CDR3 DNA is TGTGCCAGCAAGCTTGTCAGGGCGGGAAATAATGAGCAGTTCTTC. Translating it yields CASKLVRAGNNEQFF.

This clonotype was picked up a small number of times. This sequence joins TRBV7-8 and TRBJ2-5; D unclear. CDR3 length equals 15 residues. Trimming took off 1 base at V and 1 base at J, with 10 bases between the two ends. CDR1 SGHVS and CDR2 FQNEAQ come from the germline V gene. The CDR3 DNA follows: TGTGCCAGCAGCTTAGGTGTCCAGCCCCAAGAGACCCAGTACTTC. This codes for CASSLGVQPQETQYF.

The sample holds many counts of this clonotype. The V call is TRBV12-3 or TRBV12-4, the J call TRBJ1-5; possibly TRBD1 for D (6 bases). The ends were cut back, 5 bases at V and 2 bases at J, with 13 bases in the middle. The CDR3 length is 15 residues. CDR3 sequence reads: CASSTKQGGNQPQHF. In DNA form, the CDR3 reads TGTGCCAGCAGTACAAAACAGGGTGGCAATCAGCCCCAGCATTTT.

The CDR3 sequence: CASSFENANTGELFF. In DNA form, the CDR3 reads TGCGCCAGCAGCTTTGAGAACGCGAACACCGGGGAGCTGTTTTTT. The V and J genes are TRBV5-1 and TRBJ2-2; no definite D call. This CDR3 has 15 amino acids. Germline V gene lookup returns CDR1 SGHRS and CDR2 YFSETQ. V lost 2 bases, J lost 0 bases, and 8 bases lay in between.

The table lists this clonotype with a few counts. V usage is TRBV20-1 and J usage is TRBJ2-1; D is ambiguous. This CDR3 has 16 residues. Trimming stripped 3 bases from V and 8 bases from J, with 23 bases between. The germline V gene encodes CDR1 DFQATT and CDR2 SNEGSKA (reference sequence). The CDR3 DNA follows: TGCAGTGCTAGGATGCCCCGACGACATACTGCGTATGAGCAGTTCTTC. This gives the protein CSARMPRRHTAYEQFF.

The chain is built from TRBV24-1 and TRBJ2-3; 9 bases agree with TRBD1. CDR1 and CDR2 from the germline V gene are KGHDR and SFDVKD. The CDR3 runs to 20 residues. V trimming: 6 bases; J trimming: 0 bases; junction bases outside the gene matches: 18. The CDR3 region is CATSSRYRGRGDSSTDTQYF. CDR3 bases: TGTGCCACCAGTTCTAGATACAGGGGGCGCGGGGATTCTAGCACAGATACGCAGTATTTT.

This clonotype was observed a few times. The CDR3 nucleotides read TGTGCCACCGGAACAGGGATCAATCAGCCCCAGCATTTT. Its protein product is CATGTGINQPQHF. This chain links TRBV24-1 with TRBJ1-5; possible D gene TRBD1, 6 bases. Germline values: CDR1 KGHDR, CDR2 SFDVKD. V lost 9 bases to trimming and J lost 3 bases, with 11 bases between them. This CDR3 is built from 13 residues.

This clonotype occurred a few times. The chain couples TRBV5-1 to TRBJ2-4; 10 bases are a match to TRBD1. J lost 8 bases, V lost 2 bases, and 10 bases had no gene match. The CDR3 totals 16 residues. The germline gives CDR1 SGHRS, CDR2 YFSETQ. CDR3 sequence (DNA): TGCGCCAGCAGCTTAGGACAGGGGGTTATGGCGGACATTCAGTACTTC. Translating it yields CASSLGQGVMADIQYF.

This chain connects TRBV5-1 to TRBJ1-1; possibly TRBD1 for D (6 bases). Trimming took 4 bases from V and 4 from J, leaving 14 bases between them. This CDR3 is built from 14 residues. The germline V gene has CDR1 SGHRS and CDR2 YFSETQ. In DNA form, the CDR3 reads TGCGCCAGCAGCCCGGCAGGGGATGGCACTGAAGCTTTCTTT. Translation: CASSPAGDGTEAFF.